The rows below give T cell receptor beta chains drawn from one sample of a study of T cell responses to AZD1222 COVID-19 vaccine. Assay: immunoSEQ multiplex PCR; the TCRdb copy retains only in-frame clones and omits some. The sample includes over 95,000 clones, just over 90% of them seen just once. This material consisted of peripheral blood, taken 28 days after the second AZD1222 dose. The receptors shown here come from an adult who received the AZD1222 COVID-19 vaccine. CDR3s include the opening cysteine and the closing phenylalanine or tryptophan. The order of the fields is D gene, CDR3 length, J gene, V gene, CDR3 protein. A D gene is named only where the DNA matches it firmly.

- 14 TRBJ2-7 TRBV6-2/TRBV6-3 CASSYGGSLSEQYF
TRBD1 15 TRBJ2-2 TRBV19 CASSMGQRNTGELFF
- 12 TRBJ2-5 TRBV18 CASSPGRETQYF
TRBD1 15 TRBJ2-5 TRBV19 CASSFGTVFGETQYF
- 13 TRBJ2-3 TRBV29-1 CSIQGSGTDTQYF
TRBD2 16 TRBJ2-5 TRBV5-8 CASSLETSGSWETQYF
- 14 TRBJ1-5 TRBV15 CATRRGQEGQPQHF
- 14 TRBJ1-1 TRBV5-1 CASSAGPQNTEAFF
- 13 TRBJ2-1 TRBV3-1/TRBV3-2 CATSVLLGGEQFF
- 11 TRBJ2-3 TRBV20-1 CSASTGDTQYF
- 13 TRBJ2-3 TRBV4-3 CASSQAPGDTQYF
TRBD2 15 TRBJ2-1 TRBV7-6 CASSFGLVAIDEQFF
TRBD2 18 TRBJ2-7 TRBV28 CASSLGGIAVREDYEQYF
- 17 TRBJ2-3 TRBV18 CASSPPNRRVGADTQYF
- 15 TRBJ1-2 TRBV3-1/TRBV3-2 CASSQDPAAPYGYTF
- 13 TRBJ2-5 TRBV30 CAWSVGGQETQYF
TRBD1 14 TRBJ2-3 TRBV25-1 CASIPGQGAYTQYF
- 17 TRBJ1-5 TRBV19 CASSISGGGRRNQPQHF
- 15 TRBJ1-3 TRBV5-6 CASSFGPSSGNTIYF
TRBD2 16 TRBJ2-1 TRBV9 CASSFETVAGRNEQFF
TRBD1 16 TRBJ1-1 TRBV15 CATSRSGGRALTEAFF
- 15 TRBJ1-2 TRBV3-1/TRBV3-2 CASSQDLVANYGYTF
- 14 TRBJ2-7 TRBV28 CASSTPGHSYEQYF
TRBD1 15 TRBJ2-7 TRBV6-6 CASRRDRGSSYEQYF
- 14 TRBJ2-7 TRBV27 CASSLLGGSYEQYF